This T cell receptor beta chain was captured in a study of blood T cell repertoires in COVID-19. Turning to the study itself: Sample material is recorded as cDNA or gDNA derived from T cells, B-cell-depleted T cells, or PBMCs.

The protocol was immunoSEQ multiplex PCR, while the TCRdb copy is restricted to in-frame clones and leaves out a portion. The top ten clones hold roughly 4.5% of a sample with about 120,000 clones, around nine tenths of them seen once. V was clipped by 5 bases and J by 7 bases, with 11 bases between them. This CDR3 is built from 12 residues. CDR1 and CDR2 from the germline V gene are LGHDT and YNNKEL (reference sequence). The clonotype was recovered from a man aged 55 to 70 with COVID-19, enrolled during active disease. The J gene is TRBJ1-2, the V gene TRBV3-1 (or the pseudogene TRBV3-2), with D uncertain. Sequenced: peripheral blood. The CDR3 loop is CASSMGEGGYTF. CDR3 coding DNA: TGTGCCAGCAGCATGGGAGAGGGTGGCTACACCTTC.